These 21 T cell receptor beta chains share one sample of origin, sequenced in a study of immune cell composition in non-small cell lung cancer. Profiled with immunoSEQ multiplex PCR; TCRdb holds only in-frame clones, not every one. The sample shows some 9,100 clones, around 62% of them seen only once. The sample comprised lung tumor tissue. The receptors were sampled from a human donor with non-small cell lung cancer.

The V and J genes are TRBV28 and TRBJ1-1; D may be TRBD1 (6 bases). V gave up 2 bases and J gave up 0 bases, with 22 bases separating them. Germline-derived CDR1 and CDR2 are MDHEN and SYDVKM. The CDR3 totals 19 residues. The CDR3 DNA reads TGTGCCAGCAGTTTAGTTCAGTGGGGGGGGCCCTCCTTGAACACTGAAGCTTTCTTT. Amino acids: CASSLVQWGGPSLNTEAFF. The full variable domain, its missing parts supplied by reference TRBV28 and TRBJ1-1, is DVKVTQSSRYLVKRTGEKVFLECVQDMDHENMFWYRQDPGLGLRLIYFSYDVKMKEKGDIPEGYSVSREKKERFSLILESASTNQTSMYLCASSLVQWGGPSLNTEAFFGQGTRLTVV.

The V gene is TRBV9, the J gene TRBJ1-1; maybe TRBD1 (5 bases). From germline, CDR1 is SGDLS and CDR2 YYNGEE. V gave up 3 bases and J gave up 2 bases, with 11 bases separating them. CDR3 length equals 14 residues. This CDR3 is CASSGGHLNTEAFF. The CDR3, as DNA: TGTGCCAGCAGCGGCGGACACCTCAACACTGAAGCTTTCTTT.

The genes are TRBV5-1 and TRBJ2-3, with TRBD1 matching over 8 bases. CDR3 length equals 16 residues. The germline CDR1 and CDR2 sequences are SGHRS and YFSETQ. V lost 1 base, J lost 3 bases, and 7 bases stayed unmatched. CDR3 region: CASSLLRQGATDTQYF. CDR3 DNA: TGCGCCAGCAGCTTGCTGCGGCAGGGGGCAACAGATACGCAGTATTTT. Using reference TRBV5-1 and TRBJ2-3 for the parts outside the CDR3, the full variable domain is KAGVTQTPRYLIKTRGQQVTLSCSPISGHRSVSWYQQTPGQGLQFLFEYFSETQRNKGNFPGRFSGRQFSNSRSEMNVSTLELGDSALYLCASSLLRQGATDTQYFGPGTRLTVL.

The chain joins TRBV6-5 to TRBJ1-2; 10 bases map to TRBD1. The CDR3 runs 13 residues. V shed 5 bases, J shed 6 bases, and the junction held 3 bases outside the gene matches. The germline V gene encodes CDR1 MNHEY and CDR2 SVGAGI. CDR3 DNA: TGTGCCAGCAGTAGACAGGGGGCGGATGGCTACACCTTC. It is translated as CASSRQGADGYTF.

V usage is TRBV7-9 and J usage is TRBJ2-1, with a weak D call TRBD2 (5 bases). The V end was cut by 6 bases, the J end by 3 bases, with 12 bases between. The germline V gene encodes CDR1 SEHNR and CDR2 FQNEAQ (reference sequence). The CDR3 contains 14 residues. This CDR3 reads CASSIGVGYNEQFF. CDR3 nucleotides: TGTGCCAGCAGTATCGGGGTCGGCTACAATGAGCAGTTCTTC.

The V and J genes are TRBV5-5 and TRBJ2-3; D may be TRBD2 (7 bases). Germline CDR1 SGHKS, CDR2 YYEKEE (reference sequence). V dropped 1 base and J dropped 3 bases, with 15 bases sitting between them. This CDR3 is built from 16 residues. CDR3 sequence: CASSLLGGGWTDTQYF. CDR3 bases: TGTGCCAGCAGCTTGTTGGGGGGGGGCTGGACAGATACGCAGTATTTT. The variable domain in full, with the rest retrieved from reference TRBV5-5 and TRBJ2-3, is DAGVTQSPTHLIKTRGQQVTLRCSPISGHKSVSWYQQVLGQGPQFIFQYYEKEERGRGNFPDRFSARQFPNYSSELNVNALLLGDSALYLCASSLLGGGWTDTQYFGPGTRLTVL.

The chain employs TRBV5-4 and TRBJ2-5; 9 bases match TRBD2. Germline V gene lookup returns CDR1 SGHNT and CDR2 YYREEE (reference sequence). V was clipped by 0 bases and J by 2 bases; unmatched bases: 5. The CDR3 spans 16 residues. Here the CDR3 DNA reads TGTGCCAGCAGCTTGGAGCTAGCGGGGCTACAAGAGACCCAGTACTTC. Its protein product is CASSLELAGLQETQYF. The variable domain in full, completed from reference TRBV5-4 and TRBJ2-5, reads ETGVTQSPTHLIKTRGQQVTLRCSSQSGHNTVSWYQQALGQGPQFIFQYYREEENGRGNFPPRFSGLQFPNYSSELNVNALELDDSALYLCASSLELAGLQETQYFGPGTRLLVL.

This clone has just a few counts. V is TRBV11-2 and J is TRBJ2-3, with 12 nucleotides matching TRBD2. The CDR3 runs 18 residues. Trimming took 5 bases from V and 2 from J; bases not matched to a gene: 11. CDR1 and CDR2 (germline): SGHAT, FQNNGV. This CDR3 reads CASSLLSSGGANTDTQYF. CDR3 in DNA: TGTGCCAGCAGCCTGCTCTCTAGCGGGGGGGCCAACACAGATACGCAGTATTTT.

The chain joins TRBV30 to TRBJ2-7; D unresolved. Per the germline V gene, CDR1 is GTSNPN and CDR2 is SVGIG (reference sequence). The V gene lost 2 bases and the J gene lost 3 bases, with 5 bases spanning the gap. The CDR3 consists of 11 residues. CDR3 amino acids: CAWSRHYEQYF. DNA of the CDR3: TGTGCCTGGAGTCGGCACTACGAGCAGTACTTC.

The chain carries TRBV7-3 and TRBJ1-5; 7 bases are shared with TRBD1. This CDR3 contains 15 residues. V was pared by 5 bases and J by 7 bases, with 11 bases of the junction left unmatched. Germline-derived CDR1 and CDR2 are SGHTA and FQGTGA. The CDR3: CASSAVDRVRQPQHF. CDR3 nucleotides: TGTGCCAGCAGCGCCGTCGACAGGGTCCGCCAGCCCCAGCATTTT.

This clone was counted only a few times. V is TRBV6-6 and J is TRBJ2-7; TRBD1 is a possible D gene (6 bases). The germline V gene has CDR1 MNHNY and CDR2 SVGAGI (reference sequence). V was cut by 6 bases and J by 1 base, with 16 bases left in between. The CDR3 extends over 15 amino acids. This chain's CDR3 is CASRAPGQRSYEQYF. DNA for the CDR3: TGTGCCAGCAGAGCTCCGGGACAACGATCCTACGAGCAGTACTTC.

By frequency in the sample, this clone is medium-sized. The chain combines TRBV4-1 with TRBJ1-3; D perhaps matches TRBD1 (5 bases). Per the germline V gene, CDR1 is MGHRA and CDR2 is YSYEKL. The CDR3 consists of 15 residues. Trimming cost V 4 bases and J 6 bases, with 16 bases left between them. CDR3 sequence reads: CASSLLGPRENTIYF. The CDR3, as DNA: TGCGCCAGCAGCCTACTGGGGCCCCGCGAAAACACCATATATTTT.

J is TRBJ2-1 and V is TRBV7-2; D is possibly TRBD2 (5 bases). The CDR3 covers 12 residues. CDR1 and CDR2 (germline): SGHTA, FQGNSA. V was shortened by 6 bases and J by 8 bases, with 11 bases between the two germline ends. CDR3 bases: TGTGCCAGCAGGGAAGGAGGCGATGAGCAGTTCTTC. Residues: CASREGGDEQFF.

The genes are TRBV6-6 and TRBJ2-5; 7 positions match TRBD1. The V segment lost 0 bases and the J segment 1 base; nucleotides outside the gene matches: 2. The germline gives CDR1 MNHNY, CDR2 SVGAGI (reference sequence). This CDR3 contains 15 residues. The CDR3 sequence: CASSYSTGFQETQYF. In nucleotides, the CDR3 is TGTGCCAGCAGTTACTCGACAGGGTTCCAAGAGACCCAGTACTTC.

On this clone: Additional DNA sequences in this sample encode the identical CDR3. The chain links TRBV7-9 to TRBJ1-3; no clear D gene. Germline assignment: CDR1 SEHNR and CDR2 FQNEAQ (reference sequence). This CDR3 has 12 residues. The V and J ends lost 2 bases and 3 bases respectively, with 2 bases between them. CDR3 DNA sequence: TGTGCCAGCAGCTTAAGTGGAAACACCATATATTTT. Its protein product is CASSLSGNTIYF.

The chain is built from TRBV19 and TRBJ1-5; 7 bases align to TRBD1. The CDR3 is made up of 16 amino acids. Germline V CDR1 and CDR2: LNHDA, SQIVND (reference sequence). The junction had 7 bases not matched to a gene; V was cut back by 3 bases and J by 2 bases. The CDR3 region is CASSIQGGGGNQPQHF. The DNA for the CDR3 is TGTGCCAGTAGTATCCAGGGGGGAGGCGGCAATCAGCCCCAGCATTTT.

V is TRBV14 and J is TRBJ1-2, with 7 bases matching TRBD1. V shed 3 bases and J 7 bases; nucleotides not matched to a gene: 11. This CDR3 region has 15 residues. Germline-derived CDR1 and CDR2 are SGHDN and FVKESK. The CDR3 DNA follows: TGTGCCAGCAGCCAGGTCAGGGGGGCCGCCTCTGGCTACACCTTC. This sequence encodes CASSQVRGAASGYTF.

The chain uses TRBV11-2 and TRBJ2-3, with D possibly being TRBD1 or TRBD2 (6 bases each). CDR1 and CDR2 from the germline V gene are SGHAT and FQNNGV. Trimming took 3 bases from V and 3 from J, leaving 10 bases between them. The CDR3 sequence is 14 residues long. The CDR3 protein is CASSLGGKTDTQYF. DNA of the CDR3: TGTGCCAGCAGCTTGGGGGGCAAAACAGATACGCAGTATTTT.

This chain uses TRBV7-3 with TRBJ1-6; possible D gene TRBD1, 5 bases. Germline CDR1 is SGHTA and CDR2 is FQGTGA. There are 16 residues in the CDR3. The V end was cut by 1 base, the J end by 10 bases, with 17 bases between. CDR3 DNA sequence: TGTGCCAGCAGCTTAAGGGGGGGGGTCGCCGGATCACCCCTCCACTTT. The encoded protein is CASSLRGGVAGSPLHF. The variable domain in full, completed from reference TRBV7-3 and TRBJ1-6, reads GAGVSQTPSNKVTEKGKYVELRCDPISGHTALYWYRQSLGQGPEFLIYFQGTGAADDSGLPNDRFFAVRPEGSVSTLKIQRTERGDSAVYLCASSLRGGVAGSPLHFGNGTRLTVT.

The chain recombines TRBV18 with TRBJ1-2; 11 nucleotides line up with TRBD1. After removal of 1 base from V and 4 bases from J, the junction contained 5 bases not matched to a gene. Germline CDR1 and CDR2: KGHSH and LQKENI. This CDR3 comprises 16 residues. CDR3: CASSPLGTGGAYGYTF. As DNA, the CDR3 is TGTGCCAGCTCACCACTCGGGACAGGGGGTGCCTATGGCTACACCTTC.

CDR3 DNA: TGTGCCAGCAGCTTGGGGTCGACAGGGTTGATCGGGGAGCTGTTTTTT. Its translation: CASSLGSTGLIGELFF. The chain uses TRBV5-6 and TRBJ2-2; 7 nucleotides agree with TRBD1. The V gene end was trimmed by 0 bases and the J gene end by 7 bases; junction bases not matched to a gene: 9. CDR3 length: 16 amino acids. Germline CDR1 is SGHDT and CDR2 is YYEEEE. Variable domain in full (rest from reference TRBV5-6 and TRBJ2-2): DAGVTQSPTHLIKTRGQQVTLRCSPKSGHDTVSWYQQALGQGPQFIFQYYEEEERQRGNFPDRFSGHQFPNYSSELNVNALLLGDSALYLCASSLGSTGLIGELFFGEGSRLTVL.